The source of this T cell receptor beta chain is a study of blood T cells in healthy people across ages (dated by TCRdb to about 2015). For the wider study: In model experiments, template switching captured about one uniquely barcoded TCR beta cDNA molecule for every two T cells. Donors of different ages were randomly distributed across sequencing lanes to avoid experimental bias. Age-related changes in TCR beta repertoire diversity were measured in the study by deep sequencing normalized with unique cDNA molecular identifiers. Using the same blood draw, the study looked at two additional independent replicas of 1 million unique cDNA reads for two donors, one aged 18 to 30 and the other aged 80 or older. The donors were split into four age groups: young (average around 16 years), middle-aged (around 37), aged (around 67) and long-lived (approximately 89).

Beyond this particular receptor, the publication reports: Because profiling used bulk unsorted PBMCs, naive and antigen-experienced compartments could not be compared conclusively. As age increased, observed TCR beta diversity per million T cells dropped in a roughly linear way, and a significant reduction was already evident by age roughly 36. Estimates of total diversity from one million sequenced T cells were regarded as lower bounds and underestimates. Compared with the aged group, the long-lived group had more naive CD4+ T cells, fewer expanded clones and increased TCR diversity, suggesting age selection. A strong correlation was found between observed TCR beta diversity and the percentage of naive T cells measured by flow cytometry. Because donor CMV infection status was unknown, age-related changes in expanded clonotypes were potentially confounded.

The protocol used for the library was 5' RACE. The reads were generated on an Illumina HiSeq 2500. A second PCR of roughly 7 to 11 cycles was performed with a sample-barcoded 5' primer and a J-beta primer mix. A unique molecular identifier was introduced onto each TCR beta cDNA molecule by a template-switch 5' adaptor carrying 12 random nucleotides. Each sample yielded at least 3 million CDR3-containing paired-end reads. The Mint cDNA synthesis kit, primed by a TRBC-specific oligonucleotide, was used to synthesize first-strand cDNA from all RNA. Following uracil-DNA glycosylase treatment, all cDNA underwent a first 18-cycle PCR with the universal primers M1SS and BC2_uni_R. The authors' analysis ran thus. For normalization, 1 million high-quality reads, each with a distinct molecular identifier, were randomly selected from each sample. Reads sharing molecular identifiers were discarded rather than binned into consensus sequences. MiTCR, set to a Q25 quality threshold and the strictest error-elimination algorithm, was used for CDR3 identification, clonotype clustering and error correction. A nonparametric unseen species model using Euler transformation provided a lower-bound estimate of total TCR beta diversity. TCRdb trimmed public reads at Q25 via fastp, called clones via MiXCR and kept in-frame beta chains. When rows share a CDR3 protein, they turn into one entry using the most common DNA and genes. The V and J calls reflect TCRdb's pipeline rather than the authors' work. The sample table lists about 1.6 million distinct CDR3 sequences, 30% to 40% of them with a count of one. 11% of the sample comes from the top ten.

The donors were some 39 Caucasian individuals from Russia, aged roughly 6 to 90 years, who were systemically healthy. Ten milliliters of peripheral blood were drawn from each donor into EDTA-treated Vacutainer tubes. Ficoll-Paque density-gradient centrifugation was used to isolate PBMCs, with at least 6.5 million per sample. Trizol reagent was used to extract total RNA from PBMCs, with at least 6 micrograms per sample. Naive CD45RAhigh/CD27high T cell percentages were measured by flow cytometry on a PBMC aliquot from every donor. V has 4 bases trimmed and J has 1 base trimmed; junction bases matching no gene number 7. The germline V gene (reference sequence) specifies MNHNY as CDR1 and SVGAGI as CDR2. Measured from the cysteine to the phenylalanine, the CDR3 is 16 residues long. Just the 48-base CDR3 DNA is kept, in frame starting at base 1. Worth noting for this clonotype: No cognate antigen has been identified for it. Base qualities are missing; no much larger clone stands one base away.

The TCR sequence derives from a woman aged 25 to 45 in good health. Sequenced: blood. The chain couples TRBV6-6 to TRBJ2-5; 9 bases in the middle match TRBD1. The CDR3 corresponds to CASSWSRDRAQETQYF. The sequenced DNA: TGTGCCAGCAGTTGGTCCCGGGACAGGGCCCAAGAGACCCAGTACTTC.